This T cell receptor beta chain was sequenced during a study of T cells after yellow fever vaccination. The CDR3 totals 15 residues. V was trimmed by 6 bases and J by 6 bases, leaving 19 bases between them. A single record per CDR3 protein comes from TCRdb applying MiXCR to the 5' RACE reads. The sample has about 130,000 distinct CDR3 sequences, about 7% seen once. Study findings and constraints: Secondary responses were weaker yet peaked faster, day 5 versus 15.

In its sample, this clonotype was seen a few times. Its antigen is as yet unknown. The J gene is TRBJ2-3, the V gene TRBV12-3 or TRBV12-4; possibly TRBD1 or TRBD2 for D (5 bases each). The clonotype comes from a man younger than 35 who received the YFV17D yellow fever vaccine. The sample consisted of CD4+ T cells sorted from PBMCs, taken roughly 10 days after the first yellow fever vaccination. The CDR3: CASSPGTLITDTQYF. CDR3 DNA sequence: TGTGCCAGCAGCCCAGGGACCCTTATAACGGATACGCAGTATTTT.